One TCR beta chain is described in this entry. What it recognizes is unknown. This record comes from a study of OX40 agonist ivuxolimab in advanced cancers. The sampling schedule covered blood at baseline, cycle 4 day 1, and cycle 7 day 1. Trimming took 0 bases from V and 6 from J; bases not matched to a gene: 5. CDR1 is LGHNA and CDR2 is YSLEER in the germline V gene. The CDR3 is 16 residues long. Overall study results and limits: Average numbers of expanded clones were greater in CD8+ T cells than in CD4+.

Assay used: immunoSEQ multiplex PCR; TCRdb lists only in-frame clones, some missing. The sample shows about 31,000 clones, about 80% of them seen only once. The source material was CD4+ or CD8+ T cells sorted from blood, sampled in a trial of the OX40 agonist ivuxolimab. The TCR was taken from an adult with an advanced solid tumor such as melanoma, head and neck, liver or kidney cancer. V is TRBV4-3 and J is TRBJ2-5; 12 nucleotides agree with TRBD2. CDR3 sequence reads: CASSQELAGGSKTQYF. In DNA, the CDR3 is TGCGCCAGCAGCCAAGAACTAGCGGGAGGCAGCAAGACCCAGTACTTC.